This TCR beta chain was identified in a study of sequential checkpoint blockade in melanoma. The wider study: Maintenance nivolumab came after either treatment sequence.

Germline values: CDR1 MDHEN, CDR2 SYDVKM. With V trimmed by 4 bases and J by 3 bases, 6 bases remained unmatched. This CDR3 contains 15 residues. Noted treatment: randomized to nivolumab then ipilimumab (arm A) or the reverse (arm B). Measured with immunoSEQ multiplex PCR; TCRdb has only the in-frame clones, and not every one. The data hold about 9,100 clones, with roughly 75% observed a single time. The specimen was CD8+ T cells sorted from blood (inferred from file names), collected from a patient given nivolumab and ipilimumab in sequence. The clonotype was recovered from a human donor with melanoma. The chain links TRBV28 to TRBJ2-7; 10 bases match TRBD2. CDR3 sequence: CASSSPLAGYYEQYF. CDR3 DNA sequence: TGTGCCAGCAGTTCCCCACTAGCGGGATACTACGAGCAGTACTTC.